The rows below give T cell receptor beta chains drawn from one sample of a study of T cell responses to AZD1222 COVID-19 vaccine. Sequencing was performed with immunoSEQ multiplex PCR; in TCRdb, only in-frame clones are kept and a portion is missing. Here the sample spans some 64,000 clones, less than 90% being singletons. The sequenced sample was peripheral blood, obtained on day 0 of AZD1222 vaccination. The receptor set was obtained from an adult in good health. Both conserved end residues are part of each CDR3. D genes are given only for firm matches. Where a row states a size, it is once, few, many or the class of an expanded clone; other rows omit it.

TRBD1	TRBJ2-7	TRBV6-6	-	13	CASSSGQGGEQYF	TGTGCCAGCAGTTCAGGACAGGGGGGCGAGCAGTACTTC
TRBD1	TRBJ1-2	TRBV2	few	14	CASGGDRGFNGYTF	TGTGCCAGCGGGGGGGACAGGGGGTTTAATGGCTACACCTTC
TRBD2	TRBJ2-7	TRBV29-1	-	12	CSVIGEGYEQYF	TGCAGCGTTATAGGGGAGGGATACGAGCAGTACTTC
-	TRBJ2-5	TRBV5-6	few	14	CASSAPGLSRTQYF	TGTGCCAGCAGCGCACCAGGACTGAGCCGTACCCAGTACTTC
-	TRBJ1-6	TRBV27	-	13	CASGTGYNSPLHF	TGTGCCAGCGGCACAGGGTACAATTCACCCCTCCACTTT
-	TRBJ1-2	TRBV24-1	-	12	CATSDFLVGYTF	TGTGCCACCAGTGATTTCCTCGTCGGCTACACCTTC
-	TRBJ2-4	TRBV12-3/TRBV12-4	-	13	CASSFDGVSIQYF	TGTGCCAGCAGTTTTGATGGGGTGAGCATTCAGTACTTC
-	TRBJ2-5	TRBV4-3	-	12	CASSQDLKTQYF	TGCGCCAGCAGCCAAGACCTCAAGACCCAGTACTTC
-	TRBJ2-5	TRBV7-7	-	16	CASSLGDQGPQETQYF	TGTGCTAGCAGCTTAGGGGATCAGGGCCCCCAAGAGACCCAGTACTTC
TRBD2	TRBJ2-3	TRBV5-1	-	14	CASNGRTLTDTQYF	TGCGCCAGCAACGGGAGGACCCTCACAGATACGCAGTATTTT
-	TRBJ2-3	TRBV28	-	14	CASSTTTGTDTQYF	TGTGCCAGCAGTACAACGACCGGTACAGATACGCAGTATTTT
-	TRBJ1-4	TRBV3-1/TRBV3-2	once	12	CASGQPNEKLFF	TGTGCCAGCGGACAGCCCAATGAAAAACTGTTTTTT
-	TRBJ1-5	TRBV5-6	-	15	CASSLQGSGNQPQHF	TGTGCCAGCAGCTTGCAGGGAAGCGGCAATCAGCCCCAGCATTTT